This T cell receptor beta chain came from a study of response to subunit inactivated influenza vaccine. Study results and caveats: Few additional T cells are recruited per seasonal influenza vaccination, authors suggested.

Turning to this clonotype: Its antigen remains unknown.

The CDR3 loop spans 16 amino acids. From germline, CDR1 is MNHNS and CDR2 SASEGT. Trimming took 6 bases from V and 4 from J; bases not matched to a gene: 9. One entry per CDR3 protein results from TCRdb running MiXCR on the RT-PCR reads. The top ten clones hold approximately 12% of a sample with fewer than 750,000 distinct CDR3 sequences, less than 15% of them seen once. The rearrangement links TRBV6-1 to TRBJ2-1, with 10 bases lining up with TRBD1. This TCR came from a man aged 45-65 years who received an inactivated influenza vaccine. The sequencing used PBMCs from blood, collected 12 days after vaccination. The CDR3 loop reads CASRADRGQRYNEQFF. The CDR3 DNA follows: TGTGCCAGCAGGGCTGACAGGGGGCAGCGGTACAATGAGCAGTTCTTC.